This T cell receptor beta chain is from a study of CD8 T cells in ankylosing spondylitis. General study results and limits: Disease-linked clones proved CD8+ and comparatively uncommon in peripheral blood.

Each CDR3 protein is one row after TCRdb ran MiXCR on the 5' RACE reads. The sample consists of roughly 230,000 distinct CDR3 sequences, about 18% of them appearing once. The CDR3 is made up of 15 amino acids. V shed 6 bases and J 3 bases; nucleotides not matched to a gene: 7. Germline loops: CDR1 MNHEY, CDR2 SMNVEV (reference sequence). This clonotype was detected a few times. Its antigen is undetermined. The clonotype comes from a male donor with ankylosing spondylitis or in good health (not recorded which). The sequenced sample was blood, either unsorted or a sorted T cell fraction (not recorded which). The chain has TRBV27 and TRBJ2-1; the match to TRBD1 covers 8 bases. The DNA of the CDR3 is TGTGCCAGCAGACCTGACAGGGGCTTCTACAATGAGCAGTTCTTC. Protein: CASRPDRGFYNEQFF.